These 20 T cell receptor beta chains were all obtained from the same sample, sequenced in a study of T cell responses to AZD1222 COVID-19 vaccine. Repertoires were generated with immunoSEQ multiplex PCR, while TCRdb's copy carries only in-frame clones and drops some. The repertoire holds over 100,000 clones, with approximately 90% as singletons. The source was peripheral blood, collected on day 0 of AZD1222 vaccination. These receptors were collected from an adult in good health.

This sequence joins TRBV3-1 (or the pseudogene TRBV3-2) and TRBJ2-3; 13 bases match TRBD2. Trimming removed 4 bases from V and 4 bases from J; junction bases left unmatched: 8. CDR1 and CDR2 (germline): LGHDT, YNNKEL (reference sequence). The CDR3 length is 17 residues. The CDR3 nucleotides are TGTGCCAGCAGCCTTAGGCCAACTAGCGGGGGGGCAGATACGCAGTATTTT. This translates into CASSLRPTSGGADTQYF.

V is TRBV27 and J is TRBJ2-1; possibly TRBD1 for D (6 bases). CDR1 is MNHEY, CDR2 SMNVEV, per germline (reference sequence). Trimming took off 2 bases at V and 7 bases at J, with 18 bases between the two ends. This CDR3 is built from 16 residues. The CDR3 nucleotides read TGTGCCAGCAGTTTAGGGGGCACCGTCCAAGAAAATGAGCAGTTCTTC. Translation: CASSLGGTVQENEQFF.

The V and J genes are TRBV19 and TRBJ2-7; D remains ambiguous. This CDR3 spans 14 amino acids. Germline V gene lookup returns CDR1 LNHDA and CDR2 SQIVND (reference sequence). V lost 5 bases to trimming and J lost 2 bases, with 13 bases between them. In nucleotides, the CDR3 is TGTGCCAGTAGTCCCCGACCCCCTACCTACGAGCAGTACTTC. This codes for CASSPRPPTYEQYF.

The V and J genes are TRBV3-1 (or the pseudogene TRBV3-2) and TRBJ2-5; the D is unclear. V dropped 0 bases and J dropped 2 bases, with 7 bases sitting between them. Germline assignment: CDR1 LGHDT and CDR2 YNNKEL (reference sequence). There are 14 residues in the CDR3. CDR3 coding DNA: TGTGCCAGCAGCCAAGATGTAGGGCAAGAGACCCAGTACTTC. Amino acid sequence: CASSQDVGQETQYF.

The chain joins TRBV6-6 to TRBJ2-3; TRBD2 matches at 10 bases. Germline assignment: CDR1 MNHNY and CDR2 SVGAGI (reference sequence). The J segment lost 0 bases and the V segment lost 7 bases, leaving 7 bases of the junction unmatched. This CDR3 has 16 residues. The CDR3 spells CASTRTSGGSTDTQYF. For the CDR3, the DNA is TGTGCCAGCACTCGGACTAGCGGAGGTAGCACAGATACGCAGTATTTT.

This sequence joins TRBV5-4 and TRBJ1-6, with D possibly being TRBD1 (5 bases). Per the germline V gene, CDR1 is SGHNT and CDR2 is YYREEE (reference sequence). The CDR3 is made up of 15 amino acids. V lost 0 bases, J lost 7 bases, and 11 bases lay in between. The CDR3 region has the DNA TGTGCCAGCAGCTTGGCAGGGCTCGACAATTCACCCCTCCACTTT. Protein: CASSLAGLDNSPLHF.

The genes are TRBV6-5 and TRBJ1-2; D unresolved. The germline V gene has CDR1 MNHEY and CDR2 SVGAGI. Between the trimmed V and J ends, which lost 0 bases and 4 bases, there was a span of 9 bases. The CDR3 length is 14 residues. The CDR3 loop is CASSYSRGGYGYTF. The CDR3 DNA is TGTGCCAGCAGTTACTCGAGAGGTGGCTATGGCTACACCTTC.

The chain combines TRBV28 with TRBJ2-7, with D maybe TRBD2 (5 bases). The germline gives CDR1 MDHEN, CDR2 SYDVKM. The CDR3 contains 14 residues. Trimming stripped 5 bases from V and 0 bases from J, with 11 bases between. CDR3 sequence: CASSETGISYEQYF. DNA for the CDR3: TGTGCCAGCAGTGAGACCGGGATCTCCTACGAGCAGTACTTC.

As concerns this clone: One junction end disagrees with the germline gene, perhaps due to a read error. This chain connects TRBV7-9 to TRBJ2-1; TRBD2 matches at 11 bases. Germline V gene sequence: CDR1 SEHNR, CDR2 FQNEAQ (reference sequence). CDR3 length equals 17 residues. The CDR3 DNA is TGTACCAGCAGCTTAAGTACTAGCGGGGGTCGTTACAATGAGCAGTTCTTC. It specifies CTSSLSTSGGRYNEQFF.

The J gene is TRBJ1-4, the V gene TRBV6-6; 7 nucleotides agree with TRBD1. The length of the CDR3 is 15 residues. V lost 6 bases and J lost 4; bases outside the gene matches: 8. Germline loops: CDR1 MNHNY, CDR2 SVGAGI (reference sequence). CDR3 DNA sequence: TGTGCCAGCAGACCCGGGACAGCGATTAATGAAAAACTGTTTTTT. It yields the protein CASRPGTAINEKLFF.

The rearrangement joins TRBV5-5 to TRBJ2-7; D is possibly TRBD1 or TRBD2 (5 bases each). V was shortened by 1 base and J by 0 bases, with 11 bases between the two germline ends. CDR3 length equals 15 residues. In germline, CDR1 is SGHKS, CDR2 YYEKEE (reference sequence). In DNA, the CDR3 is TGTGCCAGCAGCTTGTGGCAGGGACCCTCCTACGAGCAGTACTTC. Translating gives CASSLWQGPSYEQYF.

The rearrangement joins TRBV19 to TRBJ1-1; D may be TRBD1 (6 bases). Trimming took off 6 bases at V and 10 bases at J, with 12 bases between the two ends. The CDR3 spans 11 residues. Per the germline V gene, CDR1 is LNHDA and CDR2 is SQIVND (reference sequence). CDR3 DNA sequence: TGTGCCAGTAGCGCAGGGGAGGGAGCTTTCTTT. Protein product: CASSAGEGAFF.

This sequence joins TRBV5-5 and TRBJ2-1, with D possibly TRBD2 on 5 matching bases. In germline, CDR1 is SGHKS, CDR2 YYEKEE (reference sequence). V was pared by 4 bases and J by 7 bases, with 9 bases between. The CDR3 extends over 12 amino acids. This CDR3 reads CASSPGLNEQFF. DNA of the CDR3: TGTGCCAGCAGCCCGGGGTTGAATGAGCAGTTCTTC.

This chain uses TRBV2 with TRBJ2-2; no reliable D call. The CDR3 has 14 residues. Trimming pared 6 bases from V and 0 bases from J, leaving 8 bases between. Looked up from germline, CDR1 is SNHLY and CDR2 is FYNNEI. In nucleotides, the CDR3 is TGTGCCAGCAGGTCCCCTTCGAACACCGGGGAGCTGTTTTTT. Its protein is CASRSPSNTGELFF. Full variable domain (remainder filled in from reference TRBV2 and TRBJ2-2): EPEVTQTPSHQVTQMGQEVILRCVPISNHLYFYWYRQILGQKVEFLVSFYNNEISEKSEIFDDQFSVERPDGSNFTLKIRSTKLEDSAMYFCASRSPSNTGELFFGEGSRLTVL.

This chain links TRBV19 with TRBJ2-7, with no clear D. This CDR3 comprises 14 residues. Germline-derived CDR1 and CDR2 are LNHDA and SQIVND (reference sequence). V dropped 7 bases and J dropped 3 bases, with 16 bases sitting between them. CDR3 sequence: CASTPPGPYYEQYF. CDR3 sequence (DNA): TGTGCCAGTACCCCACCAGGACCGTACTACGAGCAGTACTTC.

DNA of the CDR3: TGCGCCAGCAGCAATAGTGGGGGAAACACAGATACGCAGTATTTT. Amino acids: CASSNSGGNTDTQYF. V is TRBV5-1 and J is TRBJ2-3, with D tentatively TRBD1 or TRBD2 (5 bases each). With 4 bases removed from V and 2 bases from J, the gap between germline ends came to 14 bases. The CDR3 runs to 15 residues. Germline V gives CDR1 SGHRS, CDR2 YFSETQ.

The gene calls are TRBV19 and TRBJ2-2; 9 bases match TRBD2. The CDR3 runs to 16 residues. V shed 6 bases, J shed 2 bases, and the junction held 7 bases outside the gene matches. The germline V gene has CDR1 LNHDA and CDR2 SQIVND (reference sequence). The CDR3 bases are TGTGCCAGTAGCACCTTTAGCGGGGGAAACACCGGGGAGCTGTTTTTT. This codes for CASSTFSGGNTGELFF.

This chain joins TRBV29-1 and TRBJ2-6, with a weak D call TRBD2 (5 bases). V shed 5 bases and J shed 1 base, with 9 bases lying between them. CDR1 and CDR2 from the germline V gene are SQVTM and ANQGSEA. The length of the CDR3 is 14 residues. The CDR3 DNA is TGCAGCGTTTCGGGAAAATCTGGGGCCAACGTCCTGACTTTC. This gives the protein CSVSGKSGANVLTF.

In DNA form, the CDR3 reads TGTGCCAGCAGCTTACTGGGACAGGGGGCAAGAAACATTCAGTACTTC. This sequence encodes CASSLLGQGARNIQYF. The chain carries TRBV7-9 and TRBJ2-4; 12 nucleotides agree with TRBD1. This CDR3 spans 16 amino acids. Germline V gene lookup returns CDR1 SEHNR and CDR2 FQNEAQ (reference sequence). With V trimmed by 2 bases and J by 6 bases, 5 bases remained unmatched.

This sequence joins TRBV4-2 and TRBJ1-1, with 8 positions matching TRBD1. Germline CDR1 LGHNA, CDR2 YNFKEQ. This CDR3 contains 16 residues. V trimming: 4 bases; J trimming: 0 bases; junction bases outside the gene matches: 7. The CDR3 reads CASSRRQGRLNTEAFF. Written as DNA, the CDR3 is TGTGCCAGCAGCCGCCGACAGGGGCGTTTGAACACTGAAGCTTTCTTT.